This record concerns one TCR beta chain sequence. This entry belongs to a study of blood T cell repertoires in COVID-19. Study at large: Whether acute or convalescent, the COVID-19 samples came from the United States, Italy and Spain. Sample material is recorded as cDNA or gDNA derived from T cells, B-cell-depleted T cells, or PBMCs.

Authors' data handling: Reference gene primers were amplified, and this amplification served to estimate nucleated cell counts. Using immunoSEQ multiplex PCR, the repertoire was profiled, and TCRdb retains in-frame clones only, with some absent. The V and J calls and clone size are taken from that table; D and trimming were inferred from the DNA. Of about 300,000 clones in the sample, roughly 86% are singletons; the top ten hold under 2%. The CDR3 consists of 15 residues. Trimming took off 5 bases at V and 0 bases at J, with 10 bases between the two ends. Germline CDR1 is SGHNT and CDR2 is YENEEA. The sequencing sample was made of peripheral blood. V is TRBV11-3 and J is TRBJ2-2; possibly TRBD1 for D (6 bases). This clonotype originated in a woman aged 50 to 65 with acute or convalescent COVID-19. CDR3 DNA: TGTGCCAGCAGCCTCGGACAGTCGAACACCGGGGAGCTGTTTTTT. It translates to CASSLGQSNTGELFF.